This entry lists 4 T cell receptor beta chains sequenced from one sample in a study of technical replicates of blood from several donors. Clones were sequenced by immunoSEQ multiplex PCR, and TCRdb holds only the in-frame ones, with some missing. The sample holds tens of thousands of clones, about 96% seen once. Sequencing was done on a sample of T cells isolated from PBMCs. These receptors were taken from a human donor in good health.

The chain has TRBV10-3 and TRBJ2-3; 7 bases fit TRBD1. Germline V gene data show CDR1 as ENHRY and CDR2 as SYGVKD. There are 14 residues in the CDR3. With 10 bases clipped from V and 1 base from J, the junction kept 8 bases outside the gene matches. The CDR3 bases are TGTGCCACTTTTGAGGGGGCAGGCACAGATACGCAGTATTTT. This encodes CATFEGAGTDTQYF.

This chain links TRBV13 with TRBJ2-2; 7 bases match TRBD1. With V trimmed by 5 bases and J by 5 bases, 14 bases remained unmatched. CDR1 and CDR2 (germline): PRHDT, FYEKMQ (reference sequence). The CDR3 is made up of 17 amino acids. CDR3 loop: CASSRPRGLLGTGELFF. DNA for the CDR3: TGTGCCAGCAGCCGACCAAGGGGGCTGTTAGGAACCGGGGAGCTGTTTTTT.

This chain links TRBV7-3 with TRBJ2-1; 11 bases fit TRBD1. The V and J ends lost 5 bases and 6 bases, in that order; junction bases with no gene match: 6. This CDR3 spans 15 amino acids. CDR1 is SGHTA and CDR2 is FQGTGA in the germline V gene. CDR3 coding DNA: TGTGCCAGCAGCCAGGGACAGGGGGGTATCAATGAGCAGTTCTTC. Protein product: CASSQGQGGINEQFF.

The chain links TRBV7-3 to TRBJ2-3; the D gene is possibly TRBD2 (6 bases). This CDR3 has 15 amino acids. Trimming pared 5 bases from V and 5 bases from J, leaving 17 bases between. Germline lookup yields CDR1 SGHTA and CDR2 FQGTGA. Written as DNA, the CDR3 is TGTGCCAGCAGCGATGGGACTCTAGGAGAAGATACGCAGTATTTT. Protein: CASSDGTLGEDTQYF.